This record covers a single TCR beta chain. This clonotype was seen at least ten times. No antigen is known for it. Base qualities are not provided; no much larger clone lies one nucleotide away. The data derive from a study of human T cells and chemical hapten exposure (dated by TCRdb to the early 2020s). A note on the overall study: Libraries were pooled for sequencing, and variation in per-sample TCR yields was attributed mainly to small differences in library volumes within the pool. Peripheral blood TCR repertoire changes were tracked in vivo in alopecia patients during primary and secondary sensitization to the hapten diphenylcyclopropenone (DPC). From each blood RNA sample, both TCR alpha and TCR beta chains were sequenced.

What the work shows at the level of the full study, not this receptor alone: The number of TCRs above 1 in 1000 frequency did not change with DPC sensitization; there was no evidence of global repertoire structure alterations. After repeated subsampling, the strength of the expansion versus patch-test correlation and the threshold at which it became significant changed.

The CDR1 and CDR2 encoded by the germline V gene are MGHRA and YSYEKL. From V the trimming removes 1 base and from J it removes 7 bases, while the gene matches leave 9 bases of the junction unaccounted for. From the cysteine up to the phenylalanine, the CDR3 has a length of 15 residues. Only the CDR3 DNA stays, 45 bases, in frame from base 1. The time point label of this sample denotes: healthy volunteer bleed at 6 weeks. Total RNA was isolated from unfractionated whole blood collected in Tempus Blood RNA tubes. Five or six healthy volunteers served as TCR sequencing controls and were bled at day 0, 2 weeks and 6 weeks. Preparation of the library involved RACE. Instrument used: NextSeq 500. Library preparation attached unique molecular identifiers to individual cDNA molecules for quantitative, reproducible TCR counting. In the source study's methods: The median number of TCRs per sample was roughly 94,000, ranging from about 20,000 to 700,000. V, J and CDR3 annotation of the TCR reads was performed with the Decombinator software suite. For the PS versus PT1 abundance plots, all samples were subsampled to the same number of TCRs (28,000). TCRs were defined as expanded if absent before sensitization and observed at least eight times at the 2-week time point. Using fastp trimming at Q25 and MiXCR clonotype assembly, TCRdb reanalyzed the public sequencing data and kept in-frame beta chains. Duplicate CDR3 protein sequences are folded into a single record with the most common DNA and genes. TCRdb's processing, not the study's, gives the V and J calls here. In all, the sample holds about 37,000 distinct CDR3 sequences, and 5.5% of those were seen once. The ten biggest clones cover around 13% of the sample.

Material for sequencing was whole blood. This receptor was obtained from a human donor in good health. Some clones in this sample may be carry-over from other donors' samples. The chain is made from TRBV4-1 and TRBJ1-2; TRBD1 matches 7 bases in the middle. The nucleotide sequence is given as TGCGCCAGCAGCCAAGGGCCGCAGGGGGAATTTGGCTACACCTTC. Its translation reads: CASSQGPQGEFGYTF.